This T cell receptor beta chain was profiled in a study of glioma-infiltrating T cells after dendritic cell vaccination. About the study: Monocyte-derived dendritic cells, cultured seven days with IL-4 and GM-CSF, were pulsed with autologous tumor lysate.

From germline, CDR1 is SGHRS and CDR2 YFSETQ. V lost 4 bases and J 3 bases, leaving 14 bases between the germline ends. This CDR3 is 15 amino acids long. Repertoires were generated with immunoSEQ multiplex PCR, while TCRdb's copy carries only in-frame clones and drops some. The sample yields roughly 38,000 clones, roughly 79% seen once. The chain uses TRBV5-1 and TRBJ1-3; D unresolved. The TCR sequence derives from a human donor with glioblastoma. The specimen was blood, collected before dendritic cell vaccination. CDR3 protein: CASSNGRGGGNTIYF. As DNA, the CDR3 is TGCGCCAGCAGCAACGGTCGGGGTGGTGGAAACACCATATATTTT.